This T cell receptor beta chain was retrieved from a study of neoadjuvant anti-PD-1 for oral cavity cancer. Generated by immunoSEQ multiplex PCR, the TCRdb table keeps only in-frame clones and is missing some. The sample has some 30,000 clones; about 77% are singletons. Germline assignment: CDR1 SEHNR and CDR2 FQNEAQ (reference sequence). V lost 5 bases to trimming and J lost 3 bases, with 20 bases between them. CDR3 size: 17 residues. The time point: after neoadjuvant nivolumab, at surgical resection. Sample: PBMCs, taken after nivolumab (anti-PD-1) treatment. V usage is TRBV7-9 and J usage is TRBJ1-5, with D tentatively TRBD1 (5 bases). This clonotype was sampled from a person aged 35 to 85 with oral cavity squamous cell carcinoma. The CDR3 loop reads CASSLVAGGLHNQPQHF. Here the CDR3 DNA reads TGTGCCAGCAGCCTTGTGGCCGGGGGACTACACAATCAGCCCCAGCATTTT.